A selection of T cell receptor beta chains follows, all from one sample in a study of cytomegalovirus exposure and HLA in healthy donors. Assay used: immunoSEQ multiplex PCR; TCRdb lists only in-frame clones, some missing. Seen here are some 150,000 clones, roughly 80% observed once, and the top ten hold almost 2.5%. Sequences were obtained from PBMCs. Source of these receptors: a boy between 2 and 15 years old in good health and CMV-seronegative. CDR3s include the opening cysteine and the closing phenylalanine or tryptophan. D genes are given only for firm matches. Clone size is given for some rows only: seen once, a few or many times, or a class if the clone is expanded.

CDR3 length	D gene	clone size	V gene	J gene	CDR3 protein	CDR3 DNA
16	TRBD1	NA	TRBV18	TRBJ1-1	CASSPGTATLNTEAFF	TGTGCCAGCTCGCCCGGGACAGCCACCCTCAACACTGAAGCTTTCTTT
14	TRBD2	NA	TRBV4-1	TRBJ2-7	CASRSPSGSGEQYF	TGCGCCAGCAGGTCCCCTAGCGGGAGTGGCGAGCAGTACTTC
14	TRBD1	few	TRBV5-4	TRBJ2-3	CASGSGGYTDTQYF	TGTGCCAGCGGATCAGGGGGATACACAGATACGCAGTATTTT
17	TRBD2	NA	TRBV28	TRBJ2-3	CASSPPGLAGLEDTQYF	TGTGCCAGCAGTCCACCGGGACTAGCGGGATTGGAAGATACGCAGTATTTT
14	NA	few	TRBV9	TRBJ1-2	CASSVGSGVGGYTF	TGTGCCAGCAGCGTAGGGTCAGGGGTAGGAGGCTACACCTTC
15	TRBD1	NA	TRBV4-3	TRBJ2-7	CASSQEGGQNYEQYF	TGCGCCAGCAGCCAAGAAGGGGGACAGAATTACGAGCAGTACTTC
15	TRBD1	few	TRBV6-1	TRBJ1-1	CASRGDRSMNTEAFF	TGTGCCAGCAGGGGGGACAGGAGCATGAACACTGAAGCTTTCTTT
16	TRBD2	NA	TRBV10-3	TRBJ2-1	CAISEYSGETYNEQFF	TGTGCCATCAGTGAGTATAGCGGGGAAACCTACAATGAGCAGTTCTTC
22	NA	NA	TRBV18	TRBJ2-5	CASSPIFNRGSVFSTPRETQYF	TGTGCCAGCTCACCAATTTTCAATAGAGGATCAGTTTTCTCAACCCCAAGAGAGACCCAGTACTTC
16	TRBD2	NA	TRBV7-2	TRBJ2-3	CASSPKILAGTDTQYF	TGTGCCAGCAGCCCAAAAATACTAGCGGGAACAGATACGCAGTATTTT
15	NA	NA	TRBV5-6	TRBJ1-3	CASTEQGNSGNTIYF	TGTGCCAGCACTGAACAGGGAAACTCTGGAAACACCATATATTTT
17	NA	once	TRBV7-9	TRBJ2-7	CASSRRAPGISQGEQYF	TGTGCCAGCAGCCGACGGGCCCCTGGGATTTCTCAGGGCGAGCAGTACTTC
15	TRBD1	few	TRBV5-4	TRBJ2-7	CASSQDPQGAYEQYF	TGCGCCAGCAGCCAAGATCCGCAGGGGGCCTACGAGCAGTACTTC
14	NA	NA	TRBV7-9	TRBJ1-2	CASSPRQSVYGYTF	TGTGCCAGCAGCCCGAGGCAGAGCGTCTATGGCTACACCTTC
17	NA	NA	TRBV5-1	TRBJ2-3	CASSLGGGHASGDTQYF	TGCGCCAGCAGCTTGGGTGGGGGCCATGCCAGTGGAGATACGCAGTATTTT
16	TRBD2	NA	TRBV9	TRBJ2-2	CASSRRTSRNTGELFF	TGTGCCAGCAGTCGAAGGACTAGCAGAAACACCGGGGAGCTGTTTTTT
19	TRBD1	NA	TRBV2	TRBJ1-2	CASIGQVNPGTGKFYGYTF	TGTGCCAGCATAGGACAAGTAAATCCCGGGACAGGGAAGTTCTATGGCTACACCTTC
15	NA	NA	TRBV13	TRBJ1-6	CASSLGPGYNSPLHF	TGTGCCAGCAGCTTAGGCCCAGGGTACAATTCACCCCTCCACTTT
16	NA	NA	TRBV7-9	TRBJ2-2	CASEKLIRGSTGELFF	TGTGCCAGCGAAAAACTAATTCGGGGTTCCACCGGGGAGCTGTTTTTT
13	NA	NA	TRBV18	TRBJ2-1	CASSPLTHNEQFF	TGTGCCAGCTCACCACTGACTCACAATGAGCAGTTCTTC
13	TRBD1	NA	TRBV6-5	TRBJ1-6	CASSGTDNSPLHF	TGTGCCAGCAGCGGGACAGATAATTCACCCCTCCACTTT
18	TRBD1	once	TRBV28	TRBJ2-3	CASSSIQQTGTITDTQYF	TGTGCCAGCAGTTCTATCCAACAGACAGGGACAATCACAGATACGCAGTATTTT
13	NA	NA	TRBV27	TRBJ1-2	CASSPSPTWGYTF	TGTGCCAGCAGTCCCTCACCCACTTGGGGCTACACCTTC
16	TRBD1	NA	TRBV4-2	TRBJ2-6	CASSQKGQGATNVLTF	TGTGCCAGCAGCCAAAAGGGACAGGGGGCGACTAACGTCCTGACTTTC
13	TRBD2	once	TRBV7-8	TRBJ2-5	CATRGRAQETQYF	TGTGCCACGCGGGGGAGGGCCCAGGAGACCCAGTACTTC
14	NA	NA	TRBV14	TRBJ1-1	CASSQEVVNTEAFF	TGTGCCAGCAGCCAGGAGGTGGTGAACACTGAAGCTTTCTTT
15	TRBD1	few	TRBV5-1	TRBJ2-5	CASSPGTGGAKTQYF	TGCGCCAGCAGCCCCGGGACAGGGGGCGCGAAGACCCAGTACTTC
16	TRBD1	NA	TRBV27	TRBJ1-5	CASSPNTGGNNQPQHF	TGTGCCAGCAGTCCGAATACAGGGGGCAACAATCAGCCCCAGCATTTT
15	NA	NA	TRBV21-1	TRBJ1-1	CASSKKETENTEAFF	TGTGCCAGCAGCAAAAAGGAGACAGAGAACACTGAAGCTTTCTTT